This T cell receptor beta chain appears in the sequencing data of a study of neoadjuvant nivolumab and ipilimumab in lung cancer. This table comes from immunoSEQ multiplex PCR, and its TCRdb copy is limited to in-frame clones, with some not included. This table has more than 15,000 clones, around 77% appearing once. This CDR3 has 11 amino acids. Trimming took 5 bases from V and 6 from J, leaving 8 bases between them. Per the germline V gene, CDR1 is SNHLY and CDR2 is FYNNEI. This sequence was found in an adult with non-small cell lung cancer. The starting material was tumor tissue, obtained after neoadjuvant nivolumab, alone or with ipilimumab, at or shortly before surgery. The rearrangement joins TRBV2 to TRBJ2-7; TRBD2 is a possible D gene (5 bases). The CDR3 loop is CASSLGSEQYF. CDR3 DNA sequence: TGTGCCAGCAGTCTGGGGAGCGAGCAGTACTTC.